This TCR beta chain came from a study of blood T cell repertoires in COVID-19. Clones were sequenced by immunoSEQ multiplex PCR, and TCRdb holds only the in-frame ones, with some missing. The data hold around 100,000 clones, with roughly nine tenths observed a single time. V lost 2 bases and J lost 4, with 6 bases in between. Germline V gives CDR1 MDHEN, CDR2 SYDVKM. This CDR3 spans 12 amino acids. This receptor was taken from a woman older than 75 in a cohort sampled during active COVID-19. The rearrangement uses TRBV28 and TRBJ2-7; D is unclear. Specimen: peripheral blood. The chain's CDR3 is CASSLDTYEQYF. The CDR3, as DNA: TGTGCCAGCAGTTTAGACACTTACGAGCAGTACTTC.